This TCR beta chain was retrieved from a study of blood T cell repertoires in COVID-19. For the study at large: T cells, B-cell-depleted T cells, or PBMCs provided the cDNA or gDNA that served as material.

Germline CDR1 and CDR2: SGDLS and YYNGEE. V was shortened by 3 bases and J by 6 bases, with 15 bases between the two germline ends. This CDR3 is built from 15 residues. Patients at the Seattle site were enrolled during active infection and followed longitudinally. Here immunoSEQ multiplex PCR was the method, and the copy in TCRdb shows in-frame clones only, minus some. The repertoire has around 300,000 clones, approximately 88% of them found once; the top ten carry 1.5% to 2%. The sequencing input was peripheral blood. The sequence was obtained from a woman between 25 and 40 years old with COVID-19, enrolled during active disease. V gene TRBV9 combines with J gene TRBJ1-4; D call uncertain. The CDR3 here is CASSDTTTGDEKLFF. CDR3 DNA sequence: TGTGCCAGCAGCGACACCACGACCGGAGATGAAAAACTGTTTTTT.